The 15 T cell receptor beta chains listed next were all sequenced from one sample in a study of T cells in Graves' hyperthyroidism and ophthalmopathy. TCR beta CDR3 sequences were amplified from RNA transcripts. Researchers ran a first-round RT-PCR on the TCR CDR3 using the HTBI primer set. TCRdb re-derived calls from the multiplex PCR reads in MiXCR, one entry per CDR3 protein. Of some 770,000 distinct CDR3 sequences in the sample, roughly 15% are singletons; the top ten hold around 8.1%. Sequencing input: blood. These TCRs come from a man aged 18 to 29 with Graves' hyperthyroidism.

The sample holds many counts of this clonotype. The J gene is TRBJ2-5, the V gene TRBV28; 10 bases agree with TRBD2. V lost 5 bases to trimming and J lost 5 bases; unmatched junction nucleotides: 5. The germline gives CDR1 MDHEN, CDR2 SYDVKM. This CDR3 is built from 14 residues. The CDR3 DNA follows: TGTGCCAGCAGTCCAGCGGGAGGGTGGGAGACCCAGTACTTC. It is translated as CASSPAGGWETQYF.

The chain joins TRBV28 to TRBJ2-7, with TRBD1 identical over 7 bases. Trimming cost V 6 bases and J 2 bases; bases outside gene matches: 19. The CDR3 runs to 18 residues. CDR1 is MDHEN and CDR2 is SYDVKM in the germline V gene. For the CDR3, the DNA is TGTGCCAGCAGCTCAAACCGTGAAGGGACAGTGATTGCCTACGAGCAGTACTTC. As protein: CASSSNREGTVIAYEQYF. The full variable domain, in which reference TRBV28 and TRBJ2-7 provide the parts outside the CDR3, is DVKVTQSSRYLVKRTGEKVFLECVQDMDHENMFWYRQDPGLGLRLIYFSYDVKMKEKGDIPEGYSVSREKKERFSLILESASTNQTSMYLCASSSNREGTVIAYEQYFGPGTRLTVT.

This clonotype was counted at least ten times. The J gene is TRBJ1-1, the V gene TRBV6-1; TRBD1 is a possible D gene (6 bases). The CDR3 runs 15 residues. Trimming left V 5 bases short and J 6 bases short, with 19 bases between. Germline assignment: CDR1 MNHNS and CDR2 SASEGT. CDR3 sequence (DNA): TGTGCCAGCAGTTGGTCGGCCAGGGGATCAGCTGAAGCTTTCTTT. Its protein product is CASSWSARGSAEAFF.

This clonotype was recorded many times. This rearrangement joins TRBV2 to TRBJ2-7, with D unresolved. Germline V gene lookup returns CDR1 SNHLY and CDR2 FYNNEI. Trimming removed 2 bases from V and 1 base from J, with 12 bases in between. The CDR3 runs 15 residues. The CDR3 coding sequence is TGTGCCAGCAGTGAAACCTTAACATATTCCTACGAGCAGTACTTC. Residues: CASSETLTYSYEQYF.

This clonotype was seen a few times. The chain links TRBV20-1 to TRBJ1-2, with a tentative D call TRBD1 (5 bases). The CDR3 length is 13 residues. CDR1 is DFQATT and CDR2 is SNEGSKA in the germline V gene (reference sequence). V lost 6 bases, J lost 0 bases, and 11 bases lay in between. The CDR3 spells CSAMQGANYGYTF. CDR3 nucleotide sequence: TGCAGTGCCATGCAAGGGGCTAACTATGGCTACACCTTC.

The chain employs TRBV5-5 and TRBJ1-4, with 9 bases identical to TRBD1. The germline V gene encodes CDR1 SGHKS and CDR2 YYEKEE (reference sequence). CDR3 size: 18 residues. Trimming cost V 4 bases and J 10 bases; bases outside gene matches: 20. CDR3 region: CASSPQGAPIFVLGKLFF. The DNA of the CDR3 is TGTGCCAGCAGCCCACAGGGGGCCCCAATTTTCGTCCTTGGAAAACTGTTTTTT.

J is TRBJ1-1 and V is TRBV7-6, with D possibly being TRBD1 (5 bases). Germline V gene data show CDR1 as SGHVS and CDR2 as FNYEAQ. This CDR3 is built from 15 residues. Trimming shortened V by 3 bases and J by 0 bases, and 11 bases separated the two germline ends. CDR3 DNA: TGTGCCAGCAGCTTCCCTAAGGGGTTGAACACTGAAGCTTTCTTT. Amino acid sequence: CASSFPKGLNTEAFF.

The CDR3: CASSSLNLPGLAPGSHEQYF. Here the CDR3 DNA reads TGTGCCAGCAGCTCCCTTAATCTTCCGGGACTAGCCCCCGGGAGCCACGAGCAGTACTTC. The genes are TRBV7-9 and TRBJ2-7, with 9 positions matching TRBD2. Germline CDR1 SEHNR, CDR2 FQNEAQ (reference sequence). The CDR3 covers 20 residues. V dropped 4 bases and J dropped 5; count of bases not matched to a gene: 24.

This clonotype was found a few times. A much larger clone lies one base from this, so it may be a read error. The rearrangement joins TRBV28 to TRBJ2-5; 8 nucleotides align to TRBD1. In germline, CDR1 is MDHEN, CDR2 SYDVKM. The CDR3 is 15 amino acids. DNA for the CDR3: TGTGCCGGCAGTACAGCAGGGGGCCCCCAAGAGACCCAGTACTTC. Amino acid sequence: CAGSTAGGPQETQYF.

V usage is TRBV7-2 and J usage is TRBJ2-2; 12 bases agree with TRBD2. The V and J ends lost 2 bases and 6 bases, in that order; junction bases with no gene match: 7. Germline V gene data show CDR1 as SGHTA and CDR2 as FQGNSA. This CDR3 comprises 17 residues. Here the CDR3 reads CASSLLLAGGPAGELFF. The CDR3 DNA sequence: TGTGCCAGCAGCTTACTACTAGCGGGAGGACCCGCCGGGGAGCTGTTTTTT.

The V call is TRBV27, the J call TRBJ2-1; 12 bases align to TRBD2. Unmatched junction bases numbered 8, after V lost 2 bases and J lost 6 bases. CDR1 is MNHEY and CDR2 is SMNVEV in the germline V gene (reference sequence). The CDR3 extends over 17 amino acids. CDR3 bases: TGTGCCAGCAGTTTAATGAGACTAGCGGGAGCAGCCAATGAGCAGTTCTTC. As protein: CASSLMRLAGAANEQFF.

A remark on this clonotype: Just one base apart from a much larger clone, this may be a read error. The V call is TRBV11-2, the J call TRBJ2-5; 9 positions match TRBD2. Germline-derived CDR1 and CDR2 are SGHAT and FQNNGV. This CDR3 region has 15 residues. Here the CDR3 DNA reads TGTGCCGGCAGATTCCGCGGGAGGGCACAAGAGACCCAGTACTTC. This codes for CAGRFRGRAQETQYF.

CDR3 in amino acids: CASSVSTGVKETQYF. As DNA, the CDR3 is TGTGCCAGCAGCGTCTCGACAGGGGTCAAGGAGACCCAGTACTTC. The rearrangement uses TRBV5-6 and TRBJ2-5; 8 bases are shared with TRBD1. Germline trimming cut 4 bases from V and 5 bases from J; bases unmatched to any gene: 10. Looked up from germline, CDR1 is SGHDT and CDR2 is YYEEEE. The CDR3 sequence is 15 residues long.

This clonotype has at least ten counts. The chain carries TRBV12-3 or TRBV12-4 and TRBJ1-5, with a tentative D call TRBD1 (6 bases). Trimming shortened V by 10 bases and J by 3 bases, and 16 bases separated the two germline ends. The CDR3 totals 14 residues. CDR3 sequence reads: CATSRDINNQPQHF. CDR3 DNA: TGTGCCACCTCCCGGGACATCAACAATCAGCCCCAGCATTTT.

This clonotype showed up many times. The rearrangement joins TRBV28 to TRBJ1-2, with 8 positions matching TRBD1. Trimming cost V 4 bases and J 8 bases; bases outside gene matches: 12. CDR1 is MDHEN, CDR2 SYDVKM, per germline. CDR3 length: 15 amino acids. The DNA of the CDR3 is TGTGCCAGCAGTTCGCTACCGGGACAGGCCATAGGCTACACCTTC. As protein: CASSSLPGQAIGYTF.